This T cell receptor (beta chain) was identified during a study of blood T cell repertoires in COVID-19. The authors' processing: Nucleated cell counts were estimated from reference gene primer amplification. Repertoires were generated with immunoSEQ multiplex PCR, while TCRdb's copy carries only in-frame clones and drops some. The DNA was the basis for D and trimming; V, J and clone size are from that table. The sample shows roughly 110,000 clones, around 85% of them seen only once. Losses at the gene ends were 8 bases for V and 3 bases for J; bases not matched to a gene: 3. This CDR3 spans 13 amino acids. The germline V gene encodes CDR1 SNHLY and CDR2 FYNNEI.

This clonotype was sampled from a man aged 50 to 59 with acute or convalescent COVID-19. This sequence joins TRBV2 and TRBJ2-1; 8 bases fit TRBD1. Material for sequencing was peripheral blood. The CDR3 protein is CASADRVYNEQFF. The CDR3 DNA sequence: TGTGCCAGCGCGGACAGGGTCTACAATGAGCAGTTCTTC. Filled out from reference TRBV2 and TRBJ2-1, the complete variable domain reads EPEVTQTPSHQVTQMGQEVILRCVPISNHLYFYWYRQILGQKVEFLVSFYNNEISEKSEIFDDQFSVERPDGSNFTLKIRSTKLEDSAMYFCASADRVYNEQFFGPGTRLTVL.